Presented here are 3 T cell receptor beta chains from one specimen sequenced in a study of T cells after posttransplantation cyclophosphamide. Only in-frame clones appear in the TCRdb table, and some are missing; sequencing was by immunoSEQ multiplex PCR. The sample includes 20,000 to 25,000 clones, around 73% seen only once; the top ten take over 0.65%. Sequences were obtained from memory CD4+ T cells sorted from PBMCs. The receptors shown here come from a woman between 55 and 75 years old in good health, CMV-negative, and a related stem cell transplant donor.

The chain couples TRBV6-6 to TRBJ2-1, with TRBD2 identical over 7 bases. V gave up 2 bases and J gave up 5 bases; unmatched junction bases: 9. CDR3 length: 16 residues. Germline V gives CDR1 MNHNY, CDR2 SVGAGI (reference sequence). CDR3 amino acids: CASSYGPGGRNNEQFF. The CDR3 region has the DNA TGTGCCAGCAGTTACGGCCCGGGAGGACGGAACAATGAGCAGTTCTTC.

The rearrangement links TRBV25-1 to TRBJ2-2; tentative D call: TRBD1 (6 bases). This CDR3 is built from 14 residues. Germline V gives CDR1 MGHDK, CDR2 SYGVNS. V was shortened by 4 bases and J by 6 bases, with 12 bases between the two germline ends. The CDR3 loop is CASSGQGWPGELFF. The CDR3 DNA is TGTGCCAGCAGTGGCCAGGGGTGGCCCGGGGAGCTGTTTTTT.

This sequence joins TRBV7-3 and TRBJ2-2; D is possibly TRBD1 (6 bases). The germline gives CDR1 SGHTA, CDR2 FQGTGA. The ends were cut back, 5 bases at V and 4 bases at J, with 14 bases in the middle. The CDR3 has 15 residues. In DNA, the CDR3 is TGTGCCAGCAGCCCACAGGGAAGAGGCACCGGGGAGCTGTTTTTT. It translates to CASSPQGRGTGELFF.